Presented here are 14 T cell receptor beta chains from one specimen sequenced in a study of blood T cell repertoires in COVID-19. Profiled with immunoSEQ multiplex PCR; TCRdb holds only in-frame clones, not every one. The table shows over 250,000 clones, with roughly four fifths occurring only once. The sequencing sample was made of PBMCs or T cells enriched from blood (not recorded which). The receptors here all came from a man aged 35 to 55 who had been exposed to COVID-19.

The chain uses TRBV3-1 (or the pseudogene TRBV3-2) and TRBJ1-1; 7 nucleotides align to TRBD1. Germline V gene data show CDR1 as LGHDT and CDR2 as YNNKEL (reference sequence). The CDR3 is made up of 15 amino acids. J was trimmed by 6 bases and V by 1 base; bases with no gene match: 8. In DNA form, the CDR3 reads TGTGCCAGCAGCCAAGGTGAGACAGGGTTCGCTGAAGCTTTCTTT. Translated, it gives CASSQGETGFAEAFF.

V usage is TRBV27 and J usage is TRBJ1-3; D ambiguous. Germline V CDR1 and CDR2: MNHEY, SMNVEV (reference sequence). The CDR3 has 17 amino acids. V was cut by 4 bases and J by 0 bases, with 16 bases left in between. The CDR3 region is CASSSRHNHSSGNTIYF. DNA of the CDR3: TGTGCCAGCAGTTCCCGACATAATCACTCCTCTGGAAACACCATATATTTT.

The chain is built from TRBV30 and TRBJ2-2, with 7 bases aligning to TRBD1. Trimming at V came to 5 bases and at J to 7 bases, leaving 7 bases not matched to a gene. This CDR3 spans 13 amino acids. From germline, CDR1 is GTSNPN and CDR2 SVGIG (reference sequence). The CDR3 here is CAWWRQGHGELFF. The DNA for the CDR3 is TGTGCCTGGTGGAGACAGGGACACGGGGAGCTGTTTTTT.

The chain employs TRBV6-5 and TRBJ1-2, with 9 bases identical to TRBD1. Germline CDR1 MNHEY, CDR2 SVGAGI. V lost 8 bases to trimming and J lost 6 bases; unmatched junction nucleotides: 10. This CDR3 contains 14 residues. The CDR3, as DNA: TGTGCCAGCGCCTATAAGGGACAGGGAGATGGCTACACCTTC. It codes for CASAYKGQGDGYTF.

The chain links TRBV7-6 to TRBJ2-7, with a tentative D call TRBD2 (5 bases). Germline CDR1 SGHVS, CDR2 FNYEAQ. V gave up 5 bases and J gave up 3 bases, with 14 bases separating them. The CDR3 extends over 14 amino acids. This chain's CDR3 is CASSPSGPRYEQYF. The CDR3 coding sequence is TGTGCCAGCAGCCCAAGCGGACCACGCTACGAGCAGTACTTC. Full variable domain (missing parts from reference TRBV7-6 and TRBJ2-7): GAGVSQSPRYKVTKRGQDVALRCDPISGHVSLYWYRQALGQGPEFLTYFNYEAQQDKSGLPNDRFSAERPEGSISTLTIQRTEQRDSAMYRCASSPSGPRYEQYFGPGTRLTVT.

The rearrangement joins TRBV11-3 to TRBJ1-2; D unresolved. CDR3 length: 16 residues. In germline, CDR1 is SGHNT, CDR2 YENEEA. V lost 2 bases, J lost 7 bases, and 20 bases lay in between. CDR3 sequence (DNA): TGTGCCAGCAGCTTACAAGGTTTTGGAGATCTGAGTGGCTACACCTTC. Translation: CASSLQGFGDLSGYTF.

This clone came up once. V gene TRBV9 combines with J gene TRBJ2-2; D not certain. Germline loops: CDR1 SGDLS, CDR2 YYNGEE. The CDR3 is 14 residues long. V was shortened by 1 base and J by 6 bases, with 10 bases between the two germline ends. DNA of the CDR3: TGTGCCAGCAGCGTAACCAGACGGGCCGGGGAGCTGTTTTTT. Residues: CASSVTRRAGELFF. Full variable domain (outside the CDR3, taken from reference TRBV9 and TRBJ2-2): DSGVTQTPKHLITATGQRVTLRCSPRSGDLSVYWYQQSLDQGLQFLIQYYNGEERAKGNILERFSAQQFPDLHSELNLSSLELGDSALYFCASSVTRRAGELFFGEGSRLTVL.

CDR3 in DNA: TGTGCCAGTACGGAAACCGGGACAGGGAACTACAATGAGCAGTTCTTC. Its translation is CASTETGTGNYNEQFF. The chain is built from TRBV2 and TRBJ2-1; 9 positions agree with TRBD1. V shed 9 bases, J shed 3 bases, and the junction held 12 bases outside the gene matches. This CDR3 region has 16 residues. Germline CDR1 and CDR2: SNHLY and FYNNEI.

The count of this clone is one. J is TRBJ2-1 and V is TRBV6-5, with TRBD2 identical over 9 bases. The trim removed 2 bases at V and 6 bases at J, leaving 5 bases unmatched. The germline V gene has CDR1 MNHEY and CDR2 SVGAGI. This CDR3 comprises 15 residues. CDR3 coding DNA: TGTGCCAGCAGTTACGATCTAGCGGGACGCAATGAGCAGTTCTTC. This translates into CASSYDLAGRNEQFF.

This chain joins TRBV29-1 and TRBJ1-1; D is unclear. V was clipped by 4 bases and J by 0 bases, with 9 bases between them. Germline assignment: CDR1 SQVTM and CDR2 ANQGSEA. The CDR3 length is 13 residues. CDR3 in amino acids: CSVAGRMNTEAFF. The CDR3 DNA sequence: TGCAGCGTTGCCGGTCGAATGAACACTGAAGCTTTCTTT.

The chain employs TRBV30 and TRBJ2-1, with TRBD2 matching over 9 bases. This CDR3 comprises 15 residues. Germline CDR1 is GTSNPN and CDR2 is SVGIG (reference sequence). The V and J ends lost 5 bases and 0 bases, in that order; junction bases with no gene match: 5. CDR3 sequence: CAWGAGGSSYNEQFF. The CDR3 DNA reads TGTGCCTGGGGAGCGGGAGGAAGCTCCTACAATGAGCAGTTCTTC.

The chain joins TRBV9 to TRBJ2-7; 10 bases fit TRBD1. Germline V gene data show CDR1 as SGDLS and CDR2 as YYNGEE. V shed 4 bases and J 7 bases; nucleotides not matched to a gene: 8. The CDR3 has 14 amino acids. In DNA, the CDR3 is TGTGCCAGCAGCCCCAGACAGGGGGCAGGGGAGCAGTACTTC. This gives the protein CASSPRQGAGEQYF. The variable domain in full, completed from reference TRBV9 and TRBJ2-7, reads DSGVTQTPKHLITATGQRVTLRCSPRSGDLSVYWYQQSLDQGLQFLIQYYNGEERAKGNILERFSAQQFPDLHSELNLSSLELGDSALYFCASSPRQGAGEQYFGPGTRLTVT.

V usage is TRBV6-5 and J usage is TRBJ2-1, with a weak D call TRBD1 (6 bases). Germline CDR1 and CDR2: MNHEY and SVGAGI. The V and J ends lost 7 bases and 3 bases respectively, with 13 bases between them. There are 14 residues in the CDR3. The CDR3 coding sequence is TGTGCCAGCATCAAGGGGGACATCTACAATGAGCAGTTCTTC. The encoded protein is CASIKGDIYNEQFF.

This chain joins TRBV12-3 or TRBV12-4 and TRBJ2-1, with 13 bases lining up with TRBD2. V lost 8 bases, J lost 6 bases, and 1 base stayed unmatched. This CDR3 contains 13 residues. The CDR3 sequence is CASRLAGGNEQFF. CDR3 in DNA: TGTGCCAGCCGACTAGCGGGAGGCAATGAGCAGTTCTTC.